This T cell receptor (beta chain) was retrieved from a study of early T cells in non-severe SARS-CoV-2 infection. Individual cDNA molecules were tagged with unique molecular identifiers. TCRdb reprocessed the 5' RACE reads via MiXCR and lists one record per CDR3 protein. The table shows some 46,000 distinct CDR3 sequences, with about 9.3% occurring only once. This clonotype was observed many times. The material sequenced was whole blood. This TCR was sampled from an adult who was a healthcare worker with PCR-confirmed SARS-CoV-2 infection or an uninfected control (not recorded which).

This CDR3 is CASSAGTSGALYEQYF. The CDR3, as DNA: TGTGCCAGCAGCGCCGGGACTAGCGGCGCCCTCTACGAGCAGTACTTC. The genes are TRBV9 and TRBJ2-7; 11 nucleotides agree with TRBD2. Germline lookup yields CDR1 SGDLS and CDR2 YYNGEE. Trimming at V came to 3 bases and at J to 3 bases, leaving 8 bases not matched to a gene. The CDR3 contains 16 residues.